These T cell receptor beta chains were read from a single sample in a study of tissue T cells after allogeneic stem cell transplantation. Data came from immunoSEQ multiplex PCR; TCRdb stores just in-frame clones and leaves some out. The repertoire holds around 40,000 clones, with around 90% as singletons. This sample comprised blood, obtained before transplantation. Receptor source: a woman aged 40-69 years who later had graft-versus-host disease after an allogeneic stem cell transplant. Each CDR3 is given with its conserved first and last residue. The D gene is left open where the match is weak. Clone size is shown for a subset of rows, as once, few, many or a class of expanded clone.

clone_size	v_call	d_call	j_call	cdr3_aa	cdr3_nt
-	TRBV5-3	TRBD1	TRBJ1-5	CARSLPGQGLNNQPQHF	TGTGCCAGAAGCTTACCGGGACAGGGGTTAAACAATCAGCCCCAGCATTTT
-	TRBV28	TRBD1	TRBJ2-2	CASRPDRESKGELFF	TGTGCCAGCAGACCCGACAGGGAATCGAAAGGGGAGCTGTTTTTT
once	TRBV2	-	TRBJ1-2	CASILRVMDGYTF	TGTGCCAGCATCCTACGGGTCATGGATGGCTACACCTTC
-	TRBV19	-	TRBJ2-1	CASSLDTYNEQFF	TGTGCCAGTAGTCTCGACACTTACAATGAGCAGTTCTTC
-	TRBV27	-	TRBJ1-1	CASRDRASGAEAFF	TGTGCCAGCAGAGACAGAGCCTCGGGGGCTGAAGCTTTCTTT
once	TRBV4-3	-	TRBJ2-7	CASSQDNGGERLNEQYF	TGCGCCAGCAGCCAAGACAATGGCGGCGAGAGGCTAAACGAGCAGTACTTC
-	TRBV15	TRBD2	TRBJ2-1	CATSSGLAGNNEQFF	TGTGCCACCAGCAGTGGGCTAGCGGGAAACAATGAGCAGTTCTTC
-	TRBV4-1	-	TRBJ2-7	CASSQTPASYEQYF	TGCGCCAGCAGCCAGACCCCCGCCTCCTACGAGCAGTACTTC
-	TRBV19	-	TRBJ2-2	CASSIAGITNTGELFF	TGTGCCAGTAGTATAGCGGGCATTACGAACACCGGGGAGCTGTTTTTT
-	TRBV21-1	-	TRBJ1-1	CASTSGAAFF	TGTGCCAGCACCTCAGGGGCGGCTTTCTTT
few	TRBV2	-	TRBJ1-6	CASSPGSSYNSPLHF	TGTGCCAGCAGTCCAGGGAGCTCCTATAATTCACCCCTCCACTTT